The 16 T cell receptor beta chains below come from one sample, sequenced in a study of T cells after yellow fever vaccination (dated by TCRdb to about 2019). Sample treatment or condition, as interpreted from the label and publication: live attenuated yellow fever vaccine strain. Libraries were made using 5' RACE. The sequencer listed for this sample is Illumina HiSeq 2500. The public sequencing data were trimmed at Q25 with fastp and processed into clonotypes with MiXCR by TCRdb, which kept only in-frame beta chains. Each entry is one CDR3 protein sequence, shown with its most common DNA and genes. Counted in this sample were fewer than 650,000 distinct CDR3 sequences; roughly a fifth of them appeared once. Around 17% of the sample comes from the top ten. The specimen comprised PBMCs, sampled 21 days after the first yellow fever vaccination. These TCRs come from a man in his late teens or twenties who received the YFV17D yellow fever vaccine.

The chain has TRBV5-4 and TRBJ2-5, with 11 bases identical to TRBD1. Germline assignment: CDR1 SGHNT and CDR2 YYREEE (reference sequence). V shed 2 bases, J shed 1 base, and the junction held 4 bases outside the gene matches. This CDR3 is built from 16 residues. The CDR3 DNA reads TGTGCCAGCAGCTTCGGAGGACAGGGGGCCCAAGAGACCCAGTACTTC. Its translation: CASSFGGQGAQETQYF.

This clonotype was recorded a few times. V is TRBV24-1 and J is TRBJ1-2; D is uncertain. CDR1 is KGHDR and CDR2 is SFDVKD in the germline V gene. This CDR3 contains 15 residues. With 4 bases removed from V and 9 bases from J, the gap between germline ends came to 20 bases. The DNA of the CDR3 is TGTGCCACCAGTGACACCGATCGGAACACGGGATGCTACACCTTC. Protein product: CATSDTDRNTGCYTF.

Here the CDR3 reads CSARDTSTTYEQYV. CDR3 DNA: TGCAGTGCTAGAGATACTTCCACGACTTACGAGCAGTACGTC. The J gene is TRBJ2-7, the V gene TRBV20-1; no clear D. Germline CDR1 reads DFQATT; CDR2 reads SNEGSKA (reference sequence). Trimming pared 0 bases from V and 4 bases from J, leaving 13 bases between. The CDR3 covers 14 residues.

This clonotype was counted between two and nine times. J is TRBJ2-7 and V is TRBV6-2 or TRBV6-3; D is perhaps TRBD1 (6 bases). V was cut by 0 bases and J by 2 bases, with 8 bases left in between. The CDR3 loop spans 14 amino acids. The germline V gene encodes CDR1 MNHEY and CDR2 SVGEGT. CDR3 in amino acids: CASSYSHRAYEQYF. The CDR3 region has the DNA TGTGCCAGCAGTTACTCCCACAGGGCCTACGAGCAGTACTTC.

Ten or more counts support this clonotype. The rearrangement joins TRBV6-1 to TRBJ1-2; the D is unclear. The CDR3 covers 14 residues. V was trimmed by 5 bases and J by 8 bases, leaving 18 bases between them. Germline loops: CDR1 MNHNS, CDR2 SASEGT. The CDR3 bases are TGTGCCAGCAGTCTTCTTCCCATCGGCAGGGGCTACACCTTC. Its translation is CASSLLPIGRGYTF.

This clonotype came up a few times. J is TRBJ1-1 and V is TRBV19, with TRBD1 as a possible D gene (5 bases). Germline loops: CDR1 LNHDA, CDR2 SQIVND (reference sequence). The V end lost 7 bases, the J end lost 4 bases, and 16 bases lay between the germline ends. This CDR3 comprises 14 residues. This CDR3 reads CASIPSREGTEAFF. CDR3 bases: TGTGCCAGTATCCCCAGCAGGGAGGGCACTGAAGCTTTCTTT.

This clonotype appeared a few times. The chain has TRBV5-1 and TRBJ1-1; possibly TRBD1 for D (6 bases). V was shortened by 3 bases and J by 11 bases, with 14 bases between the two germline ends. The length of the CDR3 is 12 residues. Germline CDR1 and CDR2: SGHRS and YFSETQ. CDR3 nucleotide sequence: TGCGCCAGCAGCTGGACAGACAGCGAGGCTTTCTTT. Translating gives CASSWTDSEAFF.

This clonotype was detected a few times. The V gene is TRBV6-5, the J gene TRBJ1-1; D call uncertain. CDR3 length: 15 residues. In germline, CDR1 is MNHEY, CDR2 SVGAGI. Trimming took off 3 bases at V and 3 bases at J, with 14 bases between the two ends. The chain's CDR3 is CASSYTQEYDTEAFF. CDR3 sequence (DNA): TGTGCCAGCAGTTATACCCAGGAGTATGACACTGAAGCTTTCTTT.

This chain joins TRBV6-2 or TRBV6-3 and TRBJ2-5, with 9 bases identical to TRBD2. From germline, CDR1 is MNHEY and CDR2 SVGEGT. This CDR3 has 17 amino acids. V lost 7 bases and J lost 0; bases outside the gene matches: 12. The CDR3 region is CASIIESGGQYQETQYF. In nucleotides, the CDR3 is TGTGCCAGCATCATAGAGAGCGGGGGGCAGTACCAAGAGACCCAGTACTTC.

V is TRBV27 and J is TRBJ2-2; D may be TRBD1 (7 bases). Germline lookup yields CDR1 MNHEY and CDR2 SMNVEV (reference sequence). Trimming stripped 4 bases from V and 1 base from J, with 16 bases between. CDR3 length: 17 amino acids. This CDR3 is CASSSPGGTVNTGELFF. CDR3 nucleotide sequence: TGTGCCAGCAGTTCTCCGGGCGGGACAGTGAACACCGGGGAGCTGTTTTTT.

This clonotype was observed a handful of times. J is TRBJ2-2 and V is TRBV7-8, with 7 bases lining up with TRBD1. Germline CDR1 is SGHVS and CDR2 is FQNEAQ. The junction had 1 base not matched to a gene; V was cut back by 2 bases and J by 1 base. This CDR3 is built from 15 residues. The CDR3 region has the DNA TGTGCCAGCAGCTTATACAGGGGGAACACCGGGGAGCTGTTTTTT. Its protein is CASSLYRGNTGELFF.

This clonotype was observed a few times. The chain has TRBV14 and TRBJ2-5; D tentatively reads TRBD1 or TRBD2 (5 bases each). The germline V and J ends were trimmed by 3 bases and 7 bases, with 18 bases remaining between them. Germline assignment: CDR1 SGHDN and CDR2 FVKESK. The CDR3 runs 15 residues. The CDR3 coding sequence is TGTGCCAGCAGCCAGGGGACCTGGACGGCGGGGACCCAGTACTTC. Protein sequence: CASSQGTWTAGTQYF.

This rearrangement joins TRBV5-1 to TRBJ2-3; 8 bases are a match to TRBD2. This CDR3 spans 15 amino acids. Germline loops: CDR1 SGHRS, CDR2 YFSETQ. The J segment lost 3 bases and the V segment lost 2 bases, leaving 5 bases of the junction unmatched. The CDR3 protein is CASSFYSGDTDTQYF. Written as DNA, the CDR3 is TGCGCCAGCAGCTTCTATAGCGGGGATACAGATACGCAGTATTTT.

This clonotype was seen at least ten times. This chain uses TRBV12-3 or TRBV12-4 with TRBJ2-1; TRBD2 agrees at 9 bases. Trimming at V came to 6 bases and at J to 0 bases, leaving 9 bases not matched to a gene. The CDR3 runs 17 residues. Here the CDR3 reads CASRYRLAVSSYNEQFF. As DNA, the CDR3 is TGTGCCAGCAGATACCGACTAGCGGTTAGCTCCTACAATGAGCAGTTCTTC.

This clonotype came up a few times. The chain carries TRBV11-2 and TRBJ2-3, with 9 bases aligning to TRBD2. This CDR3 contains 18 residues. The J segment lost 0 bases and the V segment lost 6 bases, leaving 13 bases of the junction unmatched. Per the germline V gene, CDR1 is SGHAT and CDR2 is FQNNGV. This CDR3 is CASSLSSGGGLSTDTQYF. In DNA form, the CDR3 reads TGTGCCAGCAGTCTTAGTAGCGGGGGAGGCCTTAGCACAGATACGCAGTATTTT. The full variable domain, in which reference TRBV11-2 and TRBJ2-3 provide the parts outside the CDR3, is EAGVAQSPRYKIIEKRQSVAFWCNPISGHATLYWYQQILGQGPKLLIQFQNNGVVDDSQLPKDRFSAERLKGVDSTLKIQPAKLEDSAVYLCASSLSSGGGLSTDTQYFGPGTRLTVL.

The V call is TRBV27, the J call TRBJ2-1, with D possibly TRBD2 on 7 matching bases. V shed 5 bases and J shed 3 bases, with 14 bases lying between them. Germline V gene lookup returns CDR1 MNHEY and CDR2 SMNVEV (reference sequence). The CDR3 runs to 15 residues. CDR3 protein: CASSGGGGYYNEQFF. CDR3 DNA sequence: TGTGCCAGCAGTGGAGGGGGGGGGTACTACAATGAGCAGTTCTTC.